The 32 T cell receptor beta chains below all came from one sample that was sequenced in a study of beta chain features in type 1 diabetes. Reverse transcription of all isolated RNA meant that expressed TCRB transcripts were sequenced. Generated by immunoSEQ multiplex PCR, the TCRdb table keeps only in-frame clones and is missing some. Of 810,000 or so clones in the sample, 15% to 20% are singletons; the top ten hold about 0.025%. Sequenced: naive CD4+ T cells from blood. These receptors came from a woman aged 18 to 35 in good health.

This clone was observed a handful of times. The chain couples TRBV5-1 to TRBJ2-3; D unclear. The V gene lost 5 bases and the J gene lost 2 bases, with 12 bases spanning the gap. Germline CDR1 SGHRS, CDR2 YFSETQ. This CDR3 is built from 14 residues. Written as DNA, the CDR3 is TGCGCCAGCAGTGGCGGTTCCCCCACAGATACGCAGTATTTT. Amino acid sequence: CASSGGSPTDTQYF. Full variable domain (rest looked up from reference TRBV5-1 and TRBJ2-3): KAGVTQTPRYLIKTRGQQVTLSCSPISGHRSVSWYQQTPGQGLQFLFEYFSETQRNKGNFPGRFSGRQFSNSRSEMNVSTLELGDSALYLCASSGGSPTDTQYFGPGTRLTVL.

V usage is TRBV4-3 and J usage is TRBJ2-2, with unresolved D. Germline V gene data show CDR1 as LGHNA and CDR2 as YSLEER. The CDR3 contains 13 residues. V shed 3 bases and J shed 9 bases, with 11 bases lying between them. The CDR3 reads CASSHDPYRELFF. The CDR3 DNA is TGCGCCAGCAGCCATGACCCCTATCGGGAGCTGTTTTTT.

As to this clone: Sequence at one end of the junction differs from germline and may be a read error. Other DNA sequences in this sample translate to the same CDR3. The J gene is TRBJ2-5, the V gene TRBV5-4; no definite D call. CDR1 is SGHNT and CDR2 is YYREEE in the germline V gene (reference sequence). This CDR3 has 15 residues. This CDR3 reads CASSLHQREQETQYF. CDR3 coding DNA: TGTGCTAGCAGCTTGCACCAAAGGGAACAAGAGACCCAGTACTTC.

This clone has only a few counts. The rearrangement uses TRBV18 and TRBJ2-7; no reliable D call. The CDR3 contains 14 residues. V was cut by 2 bases and J by 1 base, with 9 bases left in between. The V gene's germline CDR1 is KGHSH and CDR2 LQKENI. The CDR3 DNA is TGTGCCAGCTCACCAGGATCGGAATCCTACGAGCAGTACTTC. This translates into CASSPGSESYEQYF.

This clone occurred a few times. CDR3 DNA sequence: TGTGCCAGCAGCAAAGGGGGACAGGGGGCGGTTCGGGCCCAGTACTTC. Translated: CASSKGGQGAVRAQYF. This chain uses TRBV21-1 with TRBJ2-5; the table names TRBD1, a call not compared with the DNA. TRBV21-1 is a known pseudogene. The CDR3 has 16 residues.

The chain carries TRBV9 and TRBJ2-7; 8 bases are shared with TRBD2. The CDR3 is 16 residues long. Germline V CDR1 and CDR2: SGDLS, YYNGEE. Trimming took 0 bases from V and 2 from J; bases not matched to a gene: 7. CDR3 sequence reads: CASSVGGGRTTYEQYF. The CDR3 coding sequence is TGTGCCAGCAGCGTAGGGGGCGGGAGGACAACCTACGAGCAGTACTTC. Complete variable domain (other parts from reference TRBV9 and TRBJ2-7): DSGVTQTPKHLITATGQRVTLRCSPRSGDLSVYWYQQSLDQGLQFLIQYYNGEERAKGNILERFSAQQFPDLHSELNLSSLELGDSALYFCASSVGGGRTTYEQYFGPGTRLTVT.

This clone came up a few times. V is TRBV5-6 and J is TRBJ1-2; 9 nucleotides match TRBD1. Germline V gene lookup returns CDR1 SGHDT and CDR2 YYEEEE. CDR3 length: 14 amino acids. With V trimmed by 4 bases and J by 5 bases, 6 bases remained unmatched. CDR3 DNA: TGTGCCAGCAGCAGTGGACAGGGGCTATATGGCTACACCTTC. Its protein product is CASSSGQGLYGYTF.

The genes are TRBV28 and TRBJ2-5, with TRBD2 identical over 13 bases. The J call may be wrong; the DNA end is better matched by TRBJ2-7. This CDR3 is 16 amino acids long. The germline V gene encodes CDR1 MDHEN and CDR2 SYDVKM. The CDR3 DNA reads TGTGCCAGCAGTTCCCCGGGGACTAGCGGGATGTACGAGCAGTACTTC. Its protein is CASSSPGTSGMYEQYF.

A few counts support this clone. This sequence joins TRBV10-3 and TRBJ2-1; the D is unclear. Germline V gene lookup returns CDR1 ENHRY and CDR2 SYGVKD. This CDR3 comprises 10 residues. V was cut by 3 bases and J by 12 bases, with 6 bases left in between. The CDR3 here is CAISDEWQFF. The CDR3 DNA follows: TGTGCCATCAGTGATGAATGGCAGTTCTTC.

V and J are TRBV19 and TRBJ2-2; 10 bases agree with TRBD1. The CDR3 length is 14 residues. The V gene end was trimmed by 7 bases and the J gene end by 9 bases; junction bases not matched to a gene: 8. Germline V lookup: CDR1 LNHDA, CDR2 SQIVND (reference sequence). Here the CDR3 reads CASTADRGLRELFF. CDR3 sequence (DNA): TGTGCCAGTACCGCCGACAGGGGGCTCCGGGAGCTGTTTTTT.

This clone has only a few counts. This chain joins TRBV15 and TRBJ2-7; 7 bases align to TRBD2. CDR1 and CDR2 (germline): LNHNV, YYDKDF (reference sequence). V lost 1 base, J lost 3 bases, and 18 bases stayed unmatched. This CDR3 is built from 19 residues. The CDR3 here is CATSRGKGVVTGGFYEQYF. As DNA, the CDR3 is TGTGCCACCAGCAGAGGTAAAGGCGTGGTTACGGGGGGATTCTACGAGCAGTACTTC.

This clone was found a few times. This chain links TRBV9 with TRBJ2-1, with 11 bases aligning to TRBD2. This CDR3 spans 16 amino acids. The germline V gene encodes CDR1 SGDLS and CDR2 YYNGEE. The J segment lost 7 bases and the V segment lost 4 bases, leaving 10 bases of the junction unmatched. The CDR3 loop is CASSTTGTSGINEQFF. For the CDR3, the DNA is TGTGCCAGCAGCACCACCGGGACTAGCGGTATTAATGAGCAGTTCTTC.

Comments on this clone: In the same sample, other DNA sequences code for this CDR3. The chain couples TRBV7-3 to TRBJ1-2, with 8 bases lining up with TRBD1. Losses at the gene ends were 4 bases for V and 4 bases for J; bases not matched to a gene: 2. This CDR3 has 13 amino acids. Germline CDR1 SGHTA, CDR2 FQGTGA. CDR3 loop: CASSSGQGYGYTF. The CDR3 nucleotides read TGTGCCAGCAGCTCCGGACAGGGCTATGGCTACACCTTC.

About this clone itself: No conserved phenylalanine or tryptophan ends this CDR3, so it is likely a read error. Because the CDR3's place on the DNA is in doubt, the DNA is left out and the CDR3 is given as listed by TCRdb. This sequence joins TRBV6-1 and TRBJ2-7; the D call in the table, TRBD2, was not verified against the DNA. The germline gives CDR1 MNHNS, CDR2 SASEGT. The CDR3 extends over 10 residues, inclusive of both ends. CDR3 sequence reads: CASSYGTSGL.

The chain recombines TRBV5-1 with TRBJ2-7; TRBD1 matches 7 bases. CDR1 SGHRS and CDR2 YFSETQ come from the germline V gene. V shed 0 bases, J shed 0 bases, and the junction held 6 bases outside the gene matches. This CDR3 has 16 residues. CDR3 sequence reads: CASSLARTGHSYEQYF. CDR3 nucleotides: TGCGCCAGCAGCTTGGCGAGGACAGGTCACTCCTACGAGCAGTACTTC. The entire variable domain, with the rest obtained from reference TRBV5-1 and TRBJ2-7, is as follows: KAGVTQTPRYLIKTRGQQVTLSCSPISGHRSVSWYQQTPGQGLQFLFEYFSETQRNKGNFPGRFSGRQFSNSRSEMNVSTLELGDSALYLCASSLARTGHSYEQYFGPGTRLTVT.

The chain carries TRBV5-1 and TRBJ2-5; D may be TRBD2 (5 bases). The CDR3 is 13 amino acids. Germline lookup yields CDR1 SGHRS and CDR2 YFSETQ. Between the trimmed V and J ends, which lost 7 bases and 5 bases, there was a span of 15 bases. In DNA form, the CDR3 reads TGCGCCAGCTCTCCTGGGAGCGCGGAGACCCAGTACTTC. Its protein is CASSPGSAETQYF.

The table lists this clone with a few counts. This chain connects TRBV7-3 to TRBJ2-1, with D possibly TRBD2 on 5 matching bases. The germline CDR1 and CDR2 sequences are SGHTA and FQGTGA. The CDR3 totals 15 residues. The V end was cut by 5 bases, the J end by 6 bases, with 17 bases between. CDR3 nucleotide sequence: TGTGCCAGCAGCCTCACTAGGGTTCCTAGCAATGAGCAGTTCTTC. Translating gives CASSLTRVPSNEQFF.

Worth noting for this clone: Other nucleotide sequences in the sample specify the same CDR3. The chain is built from TRBV2 and TRBJ2-2, with 11 bases matching TRBD2. The J segment lost 2 bases and the V segment lost 6 bases, leaving 2 bases of the junction unmatched. CDR1 and CDR2 (germline): SNHLY, FYNNEI. The CDR3 covers 15 residues. CDR3 sequence reads: CASSGLAGNTGELFF. The CDR3 DNA is TGTGCCAGCAGCGGACTAGCGGGCAACACCGGGGAGCTGTTTTTT.

A few counts support this clone. This chain uses TRBV5-1 with TRBJ2-2; D is unclear. This CDR3 is built from 13 residues. From germline, CDR1 is SGHRS and CDR2 YFSETQ. With 4 bases removed from V and 0 bases from J, the gap between germline ends came to 4 bases. For the CDR3, the DNA is TGCGCCAGCAGCCCGTCGAACACCGGGGAGCTGTTTTTT. Protein product: CASSPSNTGELFF.

The rearrangement uses TRBV7-2 and TRBJ2-1; D uncertain. The CDR3 is 13 amino acids. Trimming cost V 5 bases and J 4 bases, with 9 bases left between them. The germline CDR1 and CDR2 sequences are SGHTA and FQGNSA. The CDR3 nucleotides read TGTGCCAGCAGCCCGTATGGATACAATGAGCAGTTCTTC. Translation gives CASSPYGYNEQFF.

This clone has a handful of counts. This chain connects TRBV4-2 to TRBJ2-2, with D perhaps given as TRBD1 or TRBD2 (7 bases each). The CDR3 is made up of 17 amino acids. Germline V gene data show CDR1 as LGHNA and CDR2 as YNFKEQ. Trimming took off 2 bases at V and 3 bases at J, with 16 bases between the two ends. Here the CDR3 reads CASSQRQGGLYTGELFF. CDR3 DNA sequence: TGTGCCAGCAGCCAAAGGCAGGGGGGGCTCTACACCGGGGAGCTGTTTTTT.

This clone was found a few times. The chain joins TRBV14 to TRBJ1-2; D uncertain. Germline loops: CDR1 SGHDN, CDR2 FVKESK. The CDR3 loop spans 14 amino acids. V shed 1 base and J shed 4 bases, with 10 bases lying between them. CDR3 nucleotides: TGTGCCAGCAGCCAAGGTAGACGGGGCTATGGCTACACCTTC. Translating it yields CASSQGRRGYGYTF.

This clone turned up a few times. The gene calls are TRBV7-2 and TRBJ1-5; no firm D call. CDR1 and CDR2 (germline): SGHTA, FQGNSA. V gave up 1 base and J gave up 3 bases, with 10 bases separating them. The CDR3 contains 15 residues. The CDR3 sequence is CASSLGWRYNQPQHF. DNA for the CDR3: TGTGCCAGCAGCTTAGGATGGAGGTACAATCAGCCCCAGCATTTT. The full variable domain, rest sourced from reference TRBV7-2 and TRBJ1-5, is GAGVSQSPSNKVTEKGKDVELRCDPISGHTALYWYRQSLGQGLEFLIYFQGNSAPDKSGLPSDRFSAERTGGSVSTLTIQRTQQEDSAVYLCASSLGWRYNQPQHFGDGTRLSIL.

This clone has more than one count but fewer than ten. The chain combines TRBV28 with TRBJ2-3, with 7 bases that match TRBD2. This CDR3 is 17 amino acids long. J lost 0 bases, V lost 6 bases, and 12 bases had no gene match. The germline gives CDR1 MDHEN, CDR2 SYDVKM. The CDR3 is CASSPDLGRGSTDTQYF. The CDR3 coding sequence is TGTGCCAGCAGCCCTGACCTAGGGCGGGGGAGCACAGATACGCAGTATTTT.

This clone was detected only a few times. The rearrangement links TRBV27 to TRBJ2-1; 9 bases map to TRBD2. This CDR3 is 13 amino acids long. Germline loops: CDR1 MNHEY, CDR2 SMNVEV (reference sequence). Losses at the gene ends were 6 bases for V and 11 bases for J; bases not matched to a gene: 8. CDR3 sequence: CASSPIAGVKQFF. CDR3 nucleotide sequence: TGTGCCAGCAGCCCCATAGCGGGAGTGAAGCAGTTCTTC.

To note about this clone: A read error is likely here: a far larger clone is one base away. Other DNA sequences within the sample encode an identical CDR3. The V gene is TRBV27, the J gene TRBJ2-1; D ambiguous. The ends were cut back, 1 base at V and 5 bases at J, with 0 bases in the middle. The CDR3 is made up of 11 amino acids. Per the germline V gene, CDR1 is MNHEY and CDR2 is SMNVEV (reference sequence). The CDR3 spells CASSLYNEQFF. The CDR3, as DNA: TGTGCCAGCAGTTTATACAATGAGCAGTTCTTC.

The chain employs TRBV6-6 and TRBJ2-5; a weak D match, TRBD2 (6 bases). V dropped 5 bases and J dropped 5 bases, with 9 bases sitting between them. This CDR3 comprises 12 residues. Looked up from germline, CDR1 is MNHNY and CDR2 is SVGAGI (reference sequence). The CDR3 DNA sequence: TGTGCCAGCAGTACAGGAGGGGAGACCCAGTACTTC. The encoded protein is CASSTGGETQYF.

Concerning this clone itself: At the DNA level, this CDR3 is encoded by other sequences in the same sample as well. The J gene is TRBJ2-1, the V gene TRBV7-2, with 12 bases matching TRBD2. Germline CDR1 and CDR2: SGHTA and FQGNSA. V lost 6 bases, J lost 3 bases, and 3 bases stayed unmatched. There are 15 residues in the CDR3. The DNA of the CDR3 is TGTGCCAGCAGTCCGACTAGCGGGGGCTACAATGAGCAGTTCTTC. Translated, it gives CASSPTSGGYNEQFF.

This clone has a handful of counts. The genes are TRBV19 and TRBJ1-5; D is unclear. Germline V gene lookup returns CDR1 LNHDA and CDR2 SQIVND (reference sequence). V shed 7 bases and J shed 0 bases, with 10 bases lying between them. CDR3 length equals 14 residues. DNA of the CDR3: TGTGCCAGTAAGTTCGTCCTTAGCAATCAGCCCCAGCATTTT. Protein product: CASKFVLSNQPQHF.

This clone was seen only a few times. The chain uses TRBV10-3 and TRBJ2-2; D not certain. Germline CDR1 and CDR2: ENHRY and SYGVKD. V was clipped by 6 bases and J by 6 bases, with 5 bases between them. The CDR3 is made up of 11 amino acids. CDR3 nucleotides: TGTGCCATCAGCCAGGCCGGGGAGCTGTTTTTT. Amino acids: CAISQAGELFF.

This chain links TRBV28 with TRBJ2-1; 9 bases line up with TRBD2. The V segment lost 3 bases and the J segment 2 bases; nucleotides outside the gene matches: 5. The CDR3 length is 16 residues. Germline CDR1 reads MDHEN; CDR2 reads SYDVKM. Here the CDR3 DNA reads TGTGCCAGCAGTTTGCCCTTAGCGGGAGCCTACAATGAGCAGTTCTTC. Protein: CASSLPLAGAYNEQFF.

A word on this clone: The junction does not match germline at one end; this may be a read error. V is TRBV7-9 and J is TRBJ2-3; tentatively, D is TRBD2 (6 bases). Germline-derived CDR1 and CDR2 are SEHNR and FQNEAQ (reference sequence). This CDR3 has 17 residues. In DNA, the CDR3 is TGCGCCAGCAGCCAAGATTGGCGGGGAACTAGCACAGATACGCAGTATTTT. It yields the protein CASSQDWRGTSTDTQYF.